These T cell receptor beta chains were read from a single sample in a study of T cell responses to AZD1222 COVID-19 vaccine. TCRdb's table, derived via immunoSEQ multiplex PCR, lists solely in-frame clones and lacks some. Of 85,000 to 130,000 clones in the sample, approximately 88% were seen once. Specimen: peripheral blood, collected on day 0 of AZD1222 vaccination. The receptor source for this set is an adult in good health. Both conserved end residues are part of each CDR3. The D gene is left open where the match is weak. The size entry is marked missing in some rows and otherwise reads once, few, many or a size class.

clone size: NA; J gene: TRBJ2-4; D gene: NA; V gene: TRBV19; CDR3 protein: CASSIQAAAKNIQYF; CDR3 DNA: TGTGCCAGTAGTATACAGGCGGCAGCCAAAAACATTCAGTACTTC
clone size: few; J gene: TRBJ1-5; D gene: NA; V gene: TRBV3-1/TRBV3-2; CDR3 protein: CASSQVHSNQPQHF; CDR3 DNA: TGTGCCAGCAGCCAAGTTCATAGCAATCAGCCCCAGCATTTT
clone size: NA; J gene: TRBJ2-5; D gene: TRBD2; V gene: TRBV2; CDR3 protein: CASRISGIRGETQYF; CDR3 DNA: TGTGCCAGCAGGATTAGCGGGATTCGGGGAGAGACCCAGTACTTC
clone size: NA; J gene: TRBJ2-1; D gene: NA; V gene: TRBV28; CDR3 protein: CASSTGQSNEQFF; CDR3 DNA: TGTGCCAGCAGTACCGGACAGAGCAATGAGCAGTTCTTC
clone size: NA; J gene: TRBJ1-5; D gene: NA; V gene: TRBV15; CDR3 protein: CATSRGATGYSNQPQHF; CDR3 DNA: TGTGCCACCAGCAGAGGAGCCACGGGGTATAGCAATCAGCCCCAGCATTTT
clone size: NA; J gene: TRBJ2-7; D gene: TRBD1; V gene: TRBV4-1; CDR3 protein: CASSQGRAKTGGYEQYF; CDR3 DNA: TGCGCCAGCAGCCAAGGGAGGGCGAAGACAGGGGGTTACGAGCAGTACTTC
clone size: NA; J gene: TRBJ1-5; D gene: NA; V gene: TRBV9; CDR3 protein: CASSGGTGNQPQHF; CDR3 DNA: TGTGCCAGCAGCGGAGGCACTGGCAATCAGCCCCAGCATTTT
clone size: NA; J gene: TRBJ1-2; D gene: TRBD1; V gene: TRBV9; CDR3 protein: CASSVGGTVNYGYTF; CDR3 DNA: TGTGCCAGCAGCGTAGGCGGGACAGTTAACTATGGCTACACCTTC
clone size: NA; J gene: TRBJ2-7; D gene: TRBD2; V gene: TRBV3-1/TRBV3-2; CDR3 protein: CASSQGGGGLYEQYF; CDR3 DNA: TGTGCCAGCAGCCAAGGAGGCGGGGGGCTGTACGAGCAGTACTTC
clone size: NA; J gene: TRBJ2-2; D gene: NA; V gene: TRBV12-3/TRBV12-4; CDR3 protein: CASTPIYTGELFF; CDR3 DNA: TGTGCCAGCACCCCGATATACACCGGGGAGCTGTTTTTT
clone size: once; J gene: TRBJ2-7; D gene: NA; V gene: TRBV19; CDR3 protein: CASSTQNYEQYF; CDR3 DNA: TGTGCCAGTAGTACCCAAAATTACGAGCAGTACTTC
clone size: NA; J gene: TRBJ2-5; D gene: NA; V gene: TRBV29-1; CDR3 protein: CSVAVGSKEQETQYF; CDR3 DNA: TGCAGCGTTGCGGTCGGCTCTAAGGAGCAAGAGACCCAGTACTTC
clone size: NA; J gene: TRBJ2-7; D gene: NA; V gene: TRBV7-9; CDR3 protein: CASSPPERDGSEQYF; CDR3 DNA: TGTGCCAGCAGCCCTCCCGAGAGGGACGGCTCCGAGCAGTACTTC
clone size: NA; J gene: TRBJ2-7; D gene: TRBD1; V gene: TRBV18; CDR3 protein: CASSLIQGQGVHEQYF; CDR3 DNA: TGTGCCAGCTCGCTCATACAGGGACAGGGGGTTCACGAGCAGTACTTC
clone size: NA; J gene: TRBJ1-6; D gene: TRBD1; V gene: TRBV7-8; CDR3 protein: CASSLGAGGSNSPLHF; CDR3 DNA: TGTGCCAGCAGCTTAGGGGCAGGGGGAAGTAATTCACCCCTCCACTTT
clone size: few; J gene: TRBJ2-1; D gene: NA; V gene: TRBV4-1; CDR3 protein: CASARRANEQFF; CDR3 DNA: TGCGCCAGCGCCCGGCGAGCCAATGAGCAGTTCTTC
clone size: few; J gene: TRBJ2-1; D gene: TRBD1; V gene: TRBV6-2/TRBV6-3; CDR3 protein: CASSSSGTGAHYEQFF; CDR3 DNA: TGTGCCAGCAGTTCTTCCGGGACAGGGGCCCATTATGAGCAGTTCTTC
clone size: NA; J gene: TRBJ1-1; D gene: NA; V gene: TRBV27; CDR3 protein: CASSQWGGFYTEAFF; CDR3 DNA: TGTGCCAGCAGTCAGTGGGGGGGGTTTTACACTGAAGCTTTCTTT
clone size: NA; J gene: TRBJ2-3; D gene: TRBD1; V gene: TRBV5-4; CDR3 protein: CASSSRQGRTDTQYF; CDR3 DNA: TGTGCCAGCAGCTCTAGACAGGGGCGCACAGATACGCAGTATTTT
clone size: NA; J gene: TRBJ2-1; D gene: TRBD1; V gene: TRBV6-5; CDR3 protein: CASRIGQGGNEQFF; CDR3 DNA: TGTGCCAGCAGAATAGGACAGGGCGGCAATGAGCAGTTCTTC
clone size: NA; J gene: TRBJ1-1; D gene: NA; V gene: TRBV4-1; CDR3 protein: CASSQGTARMNTEAFF; CDR3 DNA: TGCGCCAGCAGCCAAGGGACAGCGAGGATGAACACTGAAGCTTTCTTT
clone size: NA; J gene: TRBJ2-2; D gene: NA; V gene: TRBV14; CDR3 protein: CASSQGLLNTGELFF; CDR3 DNA: TGTGCCAGCAGCCAGGGACTCCTGAACACCGGGGAGCTGTTTTTT
clone size: NA; J gene: TRBJ1-4; D gene: NA; V gene: TRBV28; CDR3 protein: CASSLDGAALGEKLFF; CDR3 DNA: TGTGCCAGCAGTTTAGACGGGGCAGCCCTGGGTGAAAAACTGTTTTTT
clone size: NA; J gene: TRBJ1-3; D gene: NA; V gene: TRBV2; CDR3 protein: CASSDMYAKTAIGNTIYF; CDR3 DNA: TGTGCCAGCAGTGATATGTACGCGAAAACGGCGATCGGGAACACCATATATTTT
clone size: NA; J gene: TRBJ2-7; D gene: NA; V gene: TRBV11-2; CDR3 protein: CASSLEGGGFKSSYEQYF; CDR3 DNA: TGTGCCAGCAGCTTAGAGGGTGGCGGATTTAAAAGCTCCTACGAGCAGTACTTC
clone size: NA; J gene: TRBJ2-7; D gene: NA; V gene: TRBV6-2/TRBV6-3; CDR3 protein: CASSYTSSGPNEQYF; CDR3 DNA: TGTGCCAGCAGTTACACCAGTTCGGGTCCCAACGAGCAGTACTTC
clone size: NA; J gene: TRBJ1-1; D gene: NA; V gene: TRBV5-5; CDR3 protein: CASSPVGSGRRDTEAFF; CDR3 DNA: TGTGCCAGCAGCCCGGTGGGGTCAGGGAGGCGGGACACTGAAGCTTTCTTT
clone size: few; J gene: TRBJ2-6; D gene: TRBD1; V gene: TRBV6-2/TRBV6-3; CDR3 protein: CASSGQGIHSGANVLTF; CDR3 DNA: TGTGCCAGCAGTGGACAGGGGATTCACTCTGGGGCCAACGTCCTGACTTTC
clone size: NA; J gene: TRBJ1-2; D gene: TRBD1; V gene: TRBV2; CDR3 protein: CASRGTGLDGYTF; CDR3 DNA: TGTGCCAGCAGGGGGACAGGCCTCGATGGCTACACCTTC
clone size: NA; J gene: TRBJ1-4; D gene: NA; V gene: TRBV2; CDR3 protein: CASSVRGSATNEKLFF; CDR3 DNA: TGTGCCAGCAGTGTTAGGGGGTCTGCAACTAATGAAAAACTGTTTTTT
clone size: NA; J gene: TRBJ2-5; D gene: TRBD1; V gene: TRBV29-1; CDR3 protein: CSGNTGGGETQYF; CDR3 DNA: TGCAGCGGCAACACAGGGGGCGGAGAGACCCAGTACTTC
clone size: few; J gene: TRBJ1-2; D gene: NA; V gene: TRBV29-1; CDR3 protein: CSVELHSYGYTF; CDR3 DNA: TGCAGCGTTGAGTTACATTCCTATGGCTACACCTTC
clone size: NA; J gene: TRBJ1-1; D gene: NA; V gene: TRBV12-5; CDR3 protein: CASGRDLGMNTEAFF; CDR3 DNA: TGTGCTAGTGGTAGGGATTTGGGGATGAACACTGAAGCTTTCTTT
clone size: once; J gene: TRBJ1-1; D gene: TRBD1; V gene: TRBV7-9; CDR3 protein: CASSQPPNRGPNTEAFF; CDR3 DNA: TGTGCCAGCAGCCAACCTCCGAACAGGGGGCCGAACACTGAAGCTTTCTTT
clone size: NA; J gene: TRBJ2-1; D gene: NA; V gene: TRBV7-9; CDR3 protein: CASSLGGSYNEQFF; CDR3 DNA: TGTGCCAGCAGCTTAGGGGGCTCCTACAATGAGCAGTTCTTC
clone size: NA; J gene: TRBJ2-2; D gene: NA; V gene: TRBV7-2; CDR3 protein: CASRHPGTRTGELFF; CDR3 DNA: TGTGCCAGCAGACACCCGGGAACCCGCACCGGGGAGCTGTTTTTT
clone size: few; J gene: TRBJ1-6; D gene: NA; V gene: TRBV5-5; CDR3 protein: CASSLLFRGSIFNSPLHF; CDR3 DNA: TGTGCCAGCAGCTTGCTCTTCAGGGGCTCCATATTTAATTCACCCCTCCACTTT
clone size: NA; J gene: TRBJ2-5; D gene: NA; V gene: TRBV3-1/TRBV3-2; CDR3 protein: CASSQDLRGDLVETQYF; CDR3 DNA: TGTGCCAGCAGCCAAGATCTCCGGGGCGATCTTGTAGAGACCCAGTACTTC
clone size: NA; J gene: TRBJ2-1; D gene: TRBD1; V gene: TRBV27; CDR3 protein: CASSLRGGGAGANEQFF; CDR3 DNA: TGTGCCAGCAGTTTGAGAGGGGGCGGCGCCGGGGCCAATGAGCAGTTCTTC
clone size: NA; J gene: TRBJ2-2; D gene: NA; V gene: TRBV7-2; CDR3 protein: CASSPRPDLLVTGELFF; CDR3 DNA: TGTGCCAGCAGCCCGAGACCCGACCTCCTGGTCACCGGGGAGCTGTTTTTT
clone size: NA; J gene: TRBJ1-2; D gene: NA; V gene: TRBV2; CDR3 protein: CAGQKGVYGYTF; CDR3 DNA: TGTGCCGGCCAGAAGGGGGTCTATGGCTACACCTTC
clone size: NA; J gene: TRBJ2-2; D gene: NA; V gene: TRBV18; CDR3 protein: CASSPPGKGPGTGELFF; CDR3 DNA: TGTGCCAGCTCACCACCAGGGAAAGGACCGGGCACCGGGGAGCTGTTTTTT
clone size: few; J gene: TRBJ2-3; D gene: TRBD1; V gene: TRBV6-4; CDR3 protein: CASSDTGAADTQYF; CDR3 DNA: TGTGCCAGCAGTGACACAGGGGCCGCAGATACGCAGTATTTT
clone size: NA; J gene: TRBJ1-1; D gene: TRBD1; V gene: TRBV7-9; CDR3 protein: CASSRTRQGIGGNTEAFF; CDR3 DNA: TGTGCCAGCAGCCGGACTCGACAGGGGATAGGAGGGAACACTGAAGCTTTCTTT
clone size: once; J gene: TRBJ1-1; D gene: NA; V gene: TRBV18; CDR3 protein: CASSPLPGQSNTEAFF; CDR3 DNA: TGTGCCAGCTCACCACTTCCGGGCCAGTCTAACACTGAAGCTTTCTTT
clone size: NA; J gene: TRBJ1-1; D gene: NA; V gene: TRBV24-1; CDR3 protein: CATRSGVNTEAFF; CDR3 DNA: TGTGCCACCAGGTCAGGGGTGAACACTGAAGCTTTCTTT
clone size: NA; J gene: TRBJ2-7; D gene: TRBD1; V gene: TRBV5-5; CDR3 protein: CASSSPGTGKGYEQYF; CDR3 DNA: TGTGCCAGCAGCTCACCCGGGACAGGAAAGGGCTACGAGCAGTACTTC
clone size: once; J gene: TRBJ2-3; D gene: NA; V gene: TRBV5-1; CDR3 protein: CASRPTGATDTQYF; CDR3 DNA: TGCGCCAGCAGGCCAACCGGGGCCACAGATACGCAGTATTTT
clone size: NA; J gene: TRBJ2-7; D gene: TRBD1; V gene: TRBV7-2; CDR3 protein: CASSPSSGTGEEYF; CDR3 DNA: TGTGCCAGCAGCCCGTCATCCGGGACAGGGGAGGAGTACTTC
clone size: NA; J gene: TRBJ2-5; D gene: TRBD2; V gene: TRBV6-1; CDR3 protein: CASSEGTLAGRQETQYF; CDR3 DNA: TGTGCCAGCAGTGAAGGAACACTAGCGGGGAGACAAGAGACCCAGTACTTC
clone size: NA; J gene: TRBJ1-2; D gene: NA; V gene: TRBV19; CDR3 protein: CASSFSQALSYGYTF; CDR3 DNA: TGTGCCAGTAGTTTTTCACAGGCTCTTTCCTATGGCTACACCTTC
clone size: NA; J gene: TRBJ2-3; D gene: NA; V gene: TRBV14; CDR3 protein: CASSQELWGLKPNTQYF; CDR3 DNA: TGTGCCAGCAGCCAAGAATTGTGGGGGCTAAAGCCTAATACGCAGTATTTT
clone size: NA; J gene: TRBJ1-1; D gene: NA; V gene: TRBV2; CDR3 protein: CASSGSGTNTEAFF; CDR3 DNA: TGTGCCAGCAGTGGAAGCGGAACGAACACTGAAGCTTTCTTT
clone size: NA; J gene: TRBJ2-1; D gene: TRBD1; V gene: TRBV2; CDR3 protein: CASERGQGRNNEQFF; CDR3 DNA: TGTGCCAGCGAGCGTGGACAGGGACGGAACAATGAGCAGTTCTTC